In this sample, the clone carrying this TCR beta chain turned up a few times. The antigen remains undetermined. The data are from a study of beta chain features in type 1 diabetes. Regarding the study as a whole: For patients, the naive, central memory and Treg TCRB repertoires appeared more alike than for healthy donors. In cDNA sequencing, cells with high TCR expression could be over-represented.

What was sequenced were expressed TCRB transcripts, since all of the isolated RNA had been reverse transcribed. Only in-frame clones appear in the TCRdb table, and some are missing; sequencing was by immunoSEQ multiplex PCR. The sample lists about 290,000 clones, around 7.8% occurring once. Each of the sorted populations had a purity greater than 95%. This TCR came from a woman under 30 in good health. The sequencing input was central memory CD4+ T cells from blood.

The CDR3 loop is CASSMGNRVYAGYTF. The CDR3 DNA reads as TGTGCCAGTAGTATGGGCAACAGGGTGTATGCCGGCTACACCTTC. This sequence joins TRBV19 and TRBJ1-2, with a weak D call TRBD1 (6 bases). The germline V gene encodes CDR1 LNHDA and CDR2 SQIVND (reference sequence). With 3 bases removed from V and 8 bases from J, the gap between germline ends came to 19 bases. The CDR3 is made up of 15 amino acids.